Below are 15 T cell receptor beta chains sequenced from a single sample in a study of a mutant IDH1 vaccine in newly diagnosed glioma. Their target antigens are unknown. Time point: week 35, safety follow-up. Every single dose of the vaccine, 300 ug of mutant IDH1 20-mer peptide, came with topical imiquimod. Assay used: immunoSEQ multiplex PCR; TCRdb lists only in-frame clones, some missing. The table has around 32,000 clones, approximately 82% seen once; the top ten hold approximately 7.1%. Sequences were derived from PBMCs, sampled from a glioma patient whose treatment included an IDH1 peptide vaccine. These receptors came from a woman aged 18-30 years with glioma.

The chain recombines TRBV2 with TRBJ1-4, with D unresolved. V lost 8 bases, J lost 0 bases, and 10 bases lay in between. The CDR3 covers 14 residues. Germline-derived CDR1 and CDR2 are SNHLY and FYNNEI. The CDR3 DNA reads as TGTGCCAGCGTCACGAGTACAACTAATGAAAAACTGTTTTTT. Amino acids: CASVTSTTNEKLFF.

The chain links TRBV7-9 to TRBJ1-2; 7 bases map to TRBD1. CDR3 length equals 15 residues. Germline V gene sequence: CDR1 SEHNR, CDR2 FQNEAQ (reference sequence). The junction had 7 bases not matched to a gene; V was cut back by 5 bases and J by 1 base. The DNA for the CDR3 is TGTGCCAGCAGCCTAGACAGGGACCTTAACTATGGCTACACCTTC. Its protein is CASSLDRDLNYGYTF.

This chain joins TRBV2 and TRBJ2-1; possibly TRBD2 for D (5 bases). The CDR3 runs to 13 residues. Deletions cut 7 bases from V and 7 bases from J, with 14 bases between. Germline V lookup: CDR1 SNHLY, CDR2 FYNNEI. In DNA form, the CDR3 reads TGTGCCAGCATTACGATGAGGGTAAATGAGCAGTTCTTC. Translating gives CASITMRVNEQFF.

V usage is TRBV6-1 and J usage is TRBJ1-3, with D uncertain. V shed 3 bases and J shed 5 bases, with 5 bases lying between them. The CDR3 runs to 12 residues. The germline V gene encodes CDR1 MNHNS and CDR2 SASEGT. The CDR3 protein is CASSEKRNTIYF. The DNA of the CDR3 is TGTGCCAGCAGTGAGAAGAGAAACACCATATATTTT.

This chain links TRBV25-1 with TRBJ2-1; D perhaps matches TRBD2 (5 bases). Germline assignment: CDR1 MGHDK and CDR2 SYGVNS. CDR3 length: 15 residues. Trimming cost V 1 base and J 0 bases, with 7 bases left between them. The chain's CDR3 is CASSELGSSYNEQFF. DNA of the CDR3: TGTGCCAGCAGTGAATTAGGGAGCTCCTACAATGAGCAGTTCTTC.

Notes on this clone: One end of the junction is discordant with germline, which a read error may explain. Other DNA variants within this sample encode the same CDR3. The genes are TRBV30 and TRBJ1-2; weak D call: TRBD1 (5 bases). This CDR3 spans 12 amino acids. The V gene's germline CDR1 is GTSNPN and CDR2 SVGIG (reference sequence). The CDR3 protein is CAWSPQGSGYTF. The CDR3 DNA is TGTGCCTGGAGTCCTCAGGGATCGGGCTACACTTTC.

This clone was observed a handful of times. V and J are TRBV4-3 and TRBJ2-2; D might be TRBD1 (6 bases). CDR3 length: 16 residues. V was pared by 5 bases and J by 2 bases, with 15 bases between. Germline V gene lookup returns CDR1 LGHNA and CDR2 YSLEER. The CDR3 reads CASSAPGASNTGELFF. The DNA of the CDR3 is TGCGCCAGCAGCGCCCCAGGGGCCAGCAACACCGGGGAGCTGTTTTTT.

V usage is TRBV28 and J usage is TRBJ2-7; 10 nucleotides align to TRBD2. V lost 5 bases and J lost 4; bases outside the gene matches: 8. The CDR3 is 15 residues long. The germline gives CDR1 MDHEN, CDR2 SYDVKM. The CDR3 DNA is TGTGCCAGCAGTCAGGTTTCTAGCGGGAGTTACGAGCAGTACTTC. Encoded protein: CASSQVSSGSYEQYF.

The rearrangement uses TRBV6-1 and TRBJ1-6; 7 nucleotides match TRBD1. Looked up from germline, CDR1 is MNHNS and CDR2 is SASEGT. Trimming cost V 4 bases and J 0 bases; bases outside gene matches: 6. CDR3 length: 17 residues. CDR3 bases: TGTGCCAGCAGTGGAGGGACAGCGAGCTCCTATAATTCACCCCTCCACTTT. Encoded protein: CASSGGTASSYNSPLHF.

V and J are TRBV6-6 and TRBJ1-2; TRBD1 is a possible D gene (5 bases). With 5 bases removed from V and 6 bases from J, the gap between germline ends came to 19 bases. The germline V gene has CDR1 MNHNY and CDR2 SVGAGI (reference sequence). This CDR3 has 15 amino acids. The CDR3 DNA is TGTGCCAGCAGTCTCCATCAGGGAGGATCAAATGGCTACACCTTC. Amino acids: CASSLHQGGSNGYTF.

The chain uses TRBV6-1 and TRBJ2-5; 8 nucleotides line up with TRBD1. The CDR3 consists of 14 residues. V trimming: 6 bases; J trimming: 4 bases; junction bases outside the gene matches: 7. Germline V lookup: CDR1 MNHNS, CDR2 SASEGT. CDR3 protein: CASRSGTGIETQYF. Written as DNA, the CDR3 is TGTGCCAGCAGGAGTGGGACAGGTATAGAGACCCAGTACTTC.

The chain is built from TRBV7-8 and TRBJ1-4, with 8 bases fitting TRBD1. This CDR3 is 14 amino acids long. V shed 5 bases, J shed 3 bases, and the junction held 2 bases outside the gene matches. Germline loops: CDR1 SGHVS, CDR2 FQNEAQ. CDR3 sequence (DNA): TGTGCCAGCAGCCCGACAGGGGCTAATGAAAAACTGTTTTTT. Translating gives CASSPTGANEKLFF. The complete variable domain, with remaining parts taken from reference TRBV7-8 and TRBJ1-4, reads GAGVSQSPRYKVAKRGQDVALRCDPISGHVSLFWYQQALGQGPEFLTYFQNEAQLDKSGLPSDRFFAERPEGSVSTLKIQRTQQEDSAVYLCASSPTGANEKLFFGSGTQLSVL.

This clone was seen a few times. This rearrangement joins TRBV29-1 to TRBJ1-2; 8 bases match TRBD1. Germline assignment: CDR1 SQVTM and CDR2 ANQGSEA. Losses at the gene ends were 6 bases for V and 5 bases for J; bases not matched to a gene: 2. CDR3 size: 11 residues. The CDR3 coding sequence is TGCAGCGTCCAGGGGGCGTATGGCTACACCTTC. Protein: CSVQGAYGYTF.

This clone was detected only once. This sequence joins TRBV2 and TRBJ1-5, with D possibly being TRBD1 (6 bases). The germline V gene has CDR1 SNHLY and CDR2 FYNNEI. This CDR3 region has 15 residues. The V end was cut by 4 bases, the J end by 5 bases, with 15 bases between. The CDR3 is CASSGTGGGDQPQHF. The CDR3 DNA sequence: TGTGCCAGCAGTGGGACCGGGGGCGGGGATCAGCCCCAGCATTTT.

CDR3 in amino acids: CASSPRTGSSYEQYF. In DNA, the CDR3 is TGTGCCAGCAGCCCCCGGACAGGTAGCTCCTACGAGCAGTACTTC. This chain uses TRBV7-6 with TRBJ2-7; TRBD1 matches at 7 bases. CDR1 is SGHVS, CDR2 FNYEAQ, per germline. V gave up 5 bases and J gave up 0 bases; unmatched junction bases: 7. The CDR3 is made up of 15 amino acids.